This T cell receptor (beta chain) stems from a study of cytomegalovirus exposure and HLA in healthy donors. Study overall: There were more than 350 genotyped donors. Of these, 81% fell in the genetic ancestry cluster associated with self-reported Caucasian donors. Study-level points and caveats: Being indistinguishable, some V segments were excluded, TRBV6-2 and TRBV6-3 among them. Later on, an analysis found that several of the most significant clusters appeared to be linked to common viral pathogens, which included parvovirus B19.

PCR employed 60 Vbeta and 13 Jbeta primers. TCRdb keeps only in-frame clones here, not all; method: immunoSEQ multiplex PCR. The sample includes over 200,000 clones, around 89% of them seen just once. With regard to this clone: What it binds is unknown.

The germline V gene has CDR1 SGHAT and CDR2 FQNNGV. Trimming cost V 3 bases and J 9 bases; bases outside gene matches: 4. This CDR3 has 14 residues. The TCR comes from a woman in her late teens or twenties in good health and CMV-seronegative. The gene calls are TRBV11-2 and TRBJ2-4, with 11 bases aligning to TRBD2. Sequenced input: PBMCs. CDR3 sequence: CASSFSGGALIQYF. DNA of the CDR3: TGTGCCAGCAGCTTTAGCGGGGGGGCCCTCATTCAGTACTTC.